A single sample gave rise to the 5 T cell receptor beta chains below, sequenced in a study of cytomegalovirus exposure and HLA in healthy donors. In the PCR, 60 Vbeta and 13 Jbeta primers were used. Assay used: immunoSEQ multiplex PCR; TCRdb lists only in-frame clones, some missing. This repertoire shows about 130,000 clones, around 80% found once; its top ten account for 6% to 7.5%. The sample comprised PBMCs. The receptors shown here come from a man aged 40-55 years in good health and CMV-seropositive.

The chain couples TRBV6-1 to TRBJ1-1; 7 bases map to TRBD1. Per germline, CDR1 MNHNS and CDR2 SASEGT. The junction had 6 bases not matched to a gene; V was cut back by 7 bases and J by 7 bases. The length of the CDR3 is 12 residues. The CDR3 nucleotides are TGTGCCAGCACCTGGGACAGAGTTGAAGCTTTCTTT. It codes for CASTWDRVEAFF.

This chain uses TRBV7-3 with TRBJ1-1; tentative D call: TRBD1 (5 bases). V was shortened by 11 bases and J by 5 bases, with 18 bases between the two germline ends. Germline V gives CDR1 SGHTA, CDR2 FQGTGA. The CDR3 sequence is 13 residues long. This CDR3 reads CACSGQAGTEAFF. In DNA form, the CDR3 reads TGTGCCTGTTCGGGGCAGGCGGGGACTGAAGCTTTCTTT.

This clone has a handful of counts. The CDR3 is CASSSNMNTEAFF. As DNA, the CDR3 is TGCGCCAGCAGCTCGAACATGAACACTGAAGCTTTCTTT. This chain connects TRBV5-1 to TRBJ1-1; D uncertain. Germline-derived CDR1 and CDR2 are SGHRS and YFSETQ. Trimming cost V 3 bases and J 0 bases, with 6 bases left between them. This CDR3 contains 13 residues.

This rearrangement joins TRBV5-4 to TRBJ2-2, with D perhaps matching TRBD2 (5 bases). Germline V gene lookup returns CDR1 SGHNT and CDR2 YYREEE (reference sequence). Trimming removed 0 bases from V and 7 bases from J, with 13 bases in between. The CDR3 extends over 15 amino acids. The DNA for the CDR3 is TGTGCCAGCAGCTTGGCGGTGGGAGAGGTCGGGGAGCTGTTTTTT. This gives the protein CASSLAVGEVGELFF.

This rearrangement joins TRBV30 to TRBJ1-5; D gene unclear. V was cut by 0 bases and J by 4 bases, with 10 bases left in between. The CDR3 covers 14 residues. From germline, CDR1 is GTSNPN and CDR2 SVGIG (reference sequence). CDR3 nucleotide sequence: TGTGCCTGGAGTGTAAATCCGAGGAATCAGCCCCAGCATTTT. It specifies CAWSVNPRNQPQHF.